These 25 T cell receptor beta chains came from one sample sequenced in a study of blood T cell repertoires in COVID-19. Here immunoSEQ multiplex PCR was the method, and the copy in TCRdb shows in-frame clones only, minus some. The data show some 260,000 clones, around 85% seen once. Sequencing used peripheral blood. Every receptor here comes from a man older than 75 with acute or convalescent COVID-19.

The chain couples TRBV5-1 to TRBJ2-1; TRBD1 aligns across 10 bases. The junction had 10 bases not matched to a gene; V was cut back by 4 bases and J by 9 bases. The CDR3 totals 15 residues. Germline V lookup: CDR1 SGHRS, CDR2 YFSETQ. CDR3 DNA sequence: TGCGCCAGCAGCCTGGACAGGGGGGACAGGGGTGAGCAGTTCTTC. As protein: CASSLDRGDRGEQFF. The complete variable domain, with remaining parts taken from reference TRBV5-1 and TRBJ2-1, reads KAGVTQTPRYLIKTRGQQVTLSCSPISGHRSVSWYQQTPGQGLQFLFEYFSETQRNKGNFPGRFSGRQFSNSRSEMNVSTLELGDSALYLCASSLDRGDRGEQFFGPGTRLTVL.

The chain carries TRBV6-4 and TRBJ1-6; D gene ambiguous. The CDR3 extends over 15 amino acids. The germline V gene encodes CDR1 MRHNA and CDR2 SNTAGT. The ends were cut back, 5 bases at V and 7 bases at J, with 15 bases in the middle. The CDR3 spells CASSKVRGLNSPLHF. CDR3 DNA: TGTGCCAGCAGTAAGGTGCGAGGGTTGAATTCACCCCTCCACTTT.

This clone was observed a handful of times. V gene TRBV11-2 combines with J gene TRBJ1-1, with a tentative D call TRBD1 (6 bases). V lost 3 bases and J lost 3, with 17 bases in between. The germline V gene has CDR1 SGHAT and CDR2 FQNNGV. This CDR3 contains 16 residues. The CDR3 coding sequence is TGTGCCAGCAGCTTGAGGGGGAGGGCGTCGGACACTGAAGCTTTCTTT. Its translation is CASSLRGRASDTEAFF.

The CDR3 bases are TGTGCCAGCAGCACCTCACGGGGCACTGAAGCTTTCTTT. It encodes CASSTSRGTEAFF. The gene calls are TRBV4-2 and TRBJ1-1, with D unresolved. The CDR3 loop spans 13 amino acids. Germline V lookup: CDR1 LGHNA, CDR2 YNFKEQ. The V end was cut by 5 bases, the J end by 4 bases, with 11 bases between.

The chain combines TRBV7-9 with TRBJ2-7; 11 bases are a match to TRBD2. The trim removed 8 bases at V and 3 bases at J, leaving 6 bases unmatched. The CDR3 totals 14 residues. Germline V gives CDR1 SEHNR, CDR2 FQNEAQ (reference sequence). In nucleotides, the CDR3 is TGTGCCAGCCGATCTGGACTAGCGGGCTACGAGCAGTACTTC. Translating gives CASRSGLAGYEQYF.

This clone appeared a single time. This rearrangement joins TRBV28 to TRBJ1-5, with 8 nucleotides matching TRBD1. The CDR3 extends over 14 amino acids. Unmatched junction bases numbered 10, after V lost 8 bases and J lost 7 bases. Germline CDR1 MDHEN, CDR2 SYDVKM. The CDR3 loop reads CASEAGGLKQPQHF. CDR3 nucleotide sequence: TGTGCCAGCGAAGCAGGGGGCTTGAAACAGCCCCAGCATTTT.

This chain's CDR3 is CASSFDRDNYGYTF. The CDR3 DNA reads as TGCGCCAGCAGCTTCGACAGAGATAACTATGGCTACACCTTC. The chain recombines TRBV5-1 with TRBJ1-2, with D maybe TRBD1 (5 bases). V was shortened by 2 bases and J by 1 base, with 9 bases between the two germline ends. Germline CDR1 SGHRS, CDR2 YFSETQ. The CDR3 sequence is 14 residues long.

The genes are TRBV10-3 and TRBJ2-3; 9 positions match TRBD2. This CDR3 region has 16 residues. J lost 2 bases, V lost 7 bases, and 10 bases had no gene match. CDR1 and CDR2 (germline): ENHRY, SYGVKD. Here the CDR3 reads CAINDFSGSFTDTQYF. The CDR3 DNA reads as TGTGCCATCAATGACTTTAGCGGGAGTTTCACAGATACGCAGTATTTT.

The chain employs TRBV19 and TRBJ2-2; 9 bases align to TRBD1. CDR3 size: 17 residues. Losses at the gene ends were 3 bases for V and 5 bases for J; bases not matched to a gene: 10. Germline CDR1 and CDR2: LNHDA and SQIVND (reference sequence). CDR3 sequence reads: CASSIPRGTGPTGELFF. The CDR3 region has the DNA TGTGCCAGTAGTATCCCCCGGGGGACAGGGCCGACCGGGGAGCTGTTTTTT. The full variable domain, its missing parts supplied by reference TRBV19 and TRBJ2-2, is DGGITQSPKYLFRKEGQNVTLSCEQNLNHDAMYWYRQDPGQGLRLIYYSQIVNDFQKGDIAEGYSVSREKKESFPLTVTSAQKNPTAFYLCASSIPRGTGPTGELFFGEGSRLTVL.

Only one count was recorded for this clone. The chain links TRBV28 to TRBJ2-7; D unresolved. The CDR3 covers 15 residues. Trimming shortened V by 6 bases and J by 2 bases, and 17 bases separated the two germline ends. CDR1 MDHEN and CDR2 SYDVKM come from the germline V gene. The CDR3 loop reads CASRVGRSPPYEQYF. Here the CDR3 DNA reads TGTGCCAGCAGAGTTGGGCGCTCTCCCCCCTACGAGCAGTACTTC.

The chain combines TRBV6-1 with TRBJ1-2; D gene ambiguous. V lost 0 bases to trimming and J lost 4 bases, with 6 bases between them. The CDR3 is made up of 13 amino acids. Germline assignment: CDR1 MNHNS and CDR2 SASEGT. The CDR3 DNA sequence: TGTGCCAGCAGTGAAGCGCGTGGCTATGGCTACACCTTC. Residues: CASSEARGYGYTF.

The V call is TRBV11-2, the J call TRBJ2-3; the match to TRBD1 covers 11 bases. Germline CDR1 reads SGHAT; CDR2 reads FQNNGV. V was pared by 5 bases and J by 1 base, with 5 bases of the junction left unmatched. CDR3 length: 16 residues. The CDR3 nucleotides are TGTGCCAGCAGCCTGCTGGGACAGGGGGGCACAGATACGCAGTATTTT. Its protein is CASSLLGQGGTDTQYF.

This clone was counted a few times. CDR3 region: CASSPTGIGTEAFF. The CDR3 DNA reads as TGCGCCAGCAGCCCGACAGGGATTGGCACTGAAGCTTTCTTT. V usage is TRBV10-1 and J usage is TRBJ1-1; 7 positions agree with TRBD1. The CDR3 totals 14 residues. CDR1 and CDR2 from the germline V gene are WNHNN and SYGVQD (reference sequence). Trimming cost V 6 bases and J 4 bases; bases outside gene matches: 8.

This clone appeared once. The chain uses TRBV19 and TRBJ1-1; D is uncertain. V was cut by 0 bases and J by 11 bases, with 13 bases left in between. The germline gives CDR1 LNHDA, CDR2 SQIVND (reference sequence). The CDR3 runs 13 residues. The CDR3 is CASSIDTSRSAFF. The CDR3 DNA is TGTGCCAGTAGTATAGATACAAGTCGTTCGGCTTTCTTT.

The genes are TRBV19 and TRBJ1-4, with 9 nucleotides matching TRBD1. This CDR3 comprises 16 residues. Germline values: CDR1 LNHDA, CDR2 SQIVND (reference sequence). V was clipped by 7 bases and J by 10 bases; unmatched bases: 16. CDR3 sequence (DNA): TGTGCCAGTATCCCATCGGGACAGGGAATATATGCAAAACTGTTTTTT. The encoded protein is CASIPSGQGIYAKLFF.

DNA of the CDR3: TGTGCCAGCAGTGATTTGGGACAGGGGGCATTCGAGCAGTACTTC. It is translated as CASSDLGQGAFEQYF. This chain connects TRBV2 to TRBJ2-7; 12 bases align to TRBD1. The CDR3 length is 15 residues. Germline assignment: CDR1 SNHLY and CDR2 FYNNEI. Losses at the gene ends were 3 bases for V and 6 bases for J; bases not matched to a gene: 6.

The gene calls are TRBV2 and TRBJ2-1, with 9 bases matching TRBD2. Germline values: CDR1 SNHLY, CDR2 FYNNEI. The CDR3 loop spans 14 amino acids. J gave up 6 bases and V 5 bases, and 5 bases lay outside the gene matches. The CDR3 reads CASSRSGSVNEQFF. CDR3 bases: TGTGCCAGCAGTCGTAGCGGGAGTGTCAATGAGCAGTTCTTC.

The chain carries TRBV4-2 and TRBJ1-4; 9 bases agree with TRBD1. V lost 4 bases, J lost 7 bases, and 4 bases stayed unmatched. Germline CDR1 LGHNA, CDR2 YNFKEQ. The CDR3 is 14 amino acids. The CDR3 region is CASSLQGASEKLFF. The CDR3 DNA reads as TGTGCCAGCAGCCTACAGGGGGCTAGTGAAAAACTGTTTTTT.

V and J are TRBV2 and TRBJ2-1; 11 bases are a match to TRBD2. V trimming: 9 bases; J trimming: 6 bases; junction bases outside the gene matches: 10. There are 15 residues in the CDR3. Per the germline V gene, CDR1 is SNHLY and CDR2 is FYNNEI. CDR3 loop: CASLARGLAANEQFF. The CDR3 bases are TGTGCCAGTCTCGCGCGGGGACTAGCGGCCAATGAGCAGTTCTTC. Using reference TRBV2 and TRBJ2-1 for the parts outside the CDR3, the full variable domain is EPEVTQTPSHQVTQMGQEVILRCVPISNHLYFYWYRQILGQKVEFLVSFYNNEISEKSEIFDDQFSVERPDGSNFTLKIRSTKLEDSAMYFCASLARGLAANEQFFGPGTRLTVL.

The V gene is TRBV30, the J gene TRBJ2-7; 8 bases agree with TRBD1. V shed 1 base and J 3 bases; nucleotides not matched to a gene: 5. The germline gives CDR1 GTSNPN, CDR2 SVGIG (reference sequence). This CDR3 comprises 14 residues. The CDR3 protein is CAWSGTGLNYEQYF. The CDR3 region has the DNA TGTGCCTGGAGTGGGACAGGGCTGAACTACGAGCAGTACTTC.

This chain joins TRBV11-2 and TRBJ1-5; the D is unclear. The V gene lost 1 base and the J gene lost 3 bases, with 7 bases spanning the gap. This CDR3 has 14 amino acids. CDR1 SGHAT and CDR2 FQNNGV come from the germline V gene. CDR3 residues: CASSLGRVNQPQHF. The CDR3 DNA is TGTGCCAGCAGCTTAGGCCGCGTCAATCAGCCCCAGCATTTT. The full variable domain, its missing parts supplied by reference TRBV11-2 and TRBJ1-5, is EAGVAQSPRYKIIEKRQSVAFWCNPISGHATLYWYQQILGQGPKLLIQFQNNGVVDDSQLPKDRFSAERLKGVDSTLKIQPAKLEDSAVYLCASSLGRVNQPQHFGDGTRLSIL.

V usage is TRBV6-5 and J usage is TRBJ1-4; no reliable D call. V shed 4 bases and J shed 4 bases, with 16 bases lying between them. Germline CDR1 MNHEY, CDR2 SVGAGI. The CDR3 runs to 16 residues. The CDR3, as DNA: TGTGCCAGCAGTTCCCAGACTGCGCGGGGTAATGAAAAACTGTTTTTT. This gives the protein CASSSQTARGNEKLFF.

In this sample, this clone turned up a few times. This chain uses TRBV19 with TRBJ2-7; D not certain. The V and J ends lost 5 bases and 0 bases respectively, with 14 bases between them. CDR1 and CDR2 (germline): LNHDA, SQIVND (reference sequence). The CDR3 has 15 amino acids. The DNA of the CDR3 is TGTGCCAGTAGTCAAACTTACTCAAGCTCCTACGAGCAGTACTTC. This gives the protein CASSQTYSSSYEQYF.

The chain uses TRBV5-5 and TRBJ2-7, with D perhaps matching TRBD2 (6 bases). The CDR3 is 14 residues long. Trimming stripped 6 bases from V and 3 bases from J, with 16 bases between. The germline V gene has CDR1 SGHKS and CDR2 YYEKEE (reference sequence). The CDR3 DNA sequence: TGTGCCAGCACCCTGGAGGGTTGGCTCTACGAGCAGTACTTC. Residues: CASTLEGWLYEQYF.

CDR3 sequence (DNA): TGTGCCAGCAGTCTAGAGGCAGGGCGCTACGAGCAGTACTTC. Translating it yields CASSLEAGRYEQYF. The gene calls are TRBV28 and TRBJ2-7, with D possibly matching TRBD1 (5 bases). This CDR3 has 14 amino acids. The V gene's germline CDR1 is MDHEN and CDR2 SYDVKM. The V end lost 5 bases, the J end lost 3 bases, and 14 bases lay between the germline ends.